A single sample gave rise to the 29 T cell receptor beta chains below, sequenced in a study of identical twins. A single record per CDR3 protein comes from TCRdb applying MiXCR to the 5' RACE reads. The table includes about 240,000 distinct CDR3 sequences, under 12% detected once. The sample comprised memory T cells sorted from blood. The receptors come from a man between 50 and 59 years old in good health.

The chain is built from TRBV27 and TRBJ2-6; D remains unclear. The germline V gene has CDR1 MNHEY and CDR2 SMNVEV (reference sequence). CDR3 length: 14 amino acids. The V end lost 2 bases, the J end lost 4 bases, and 6 bases lay between the germline ends. In DNA form, the CDR3 reads TGTGCCAGCAGTTTAGACGGGGGGGCCAACGTCCTGACTTTC. It translates to CASSLDGGANVLTF.

This clonotype was detected a few times. The CDR3 region is CSARAYFSAAYNEQFF. CDR3 nucleotides: TGCAGTGCTAGAGCCTACTTTTCAGCGGCATACAATGAGCAGTTCTTC. The V call is TRBV20-1, the J call TRBJ2-1, with a possible D match to TRBD2 (5 bases). V lost 1 base, J lost 4 bases, and 17 bases lay in between. The CDR3 sequence is 16 residues long. From germline, CDR1 is DFQATT and CDR2 SNEGSKA (reference sequence).

The chain uses TRBV9 and TRBJ2-5; D is uncertain. Trimming cost V 0 bases and J 0 bases, with 6 bases left between them. The length of the CDR3 is 14 residues. Germline V gene data show CDR1 as SGDLS and CDR2 as YYNGEE. The CDR3 loop reads CASSVGSYQETQYF. In DNA form, the CDR3 reads TGTGCCAGCAGCGTAGGATCGTACCAAGAGACCCAGTACTTC.

The chain uses TRBV24-1 and TRBJ2-5; D ambiguous. Germline V gives CDR1 KGHDR, CDR2 SFDVKD. V was shortened by 1 base and J by 2 bases, with 16 bases between the two germline ends. CDR3 length: 17 amino acids. The CDR3 DNA is TGTGCCACCAGTGATTTCAGCCTAGTGACACTACAAGAGACCCAGTACTTC. It translates to CATSDFSLVTLQETQYF.

Ten or more counts support this clonotype. V is TRBV7-6 and J is TRBJ2-1; 8 bases are shared with TRBD2. V lost 4 bases to trimming and J lost 5 bases; unmatched junction nucleotides: 10. The CDR3 covers 16 residues. Germline V gene sequence: CDR1 SGHVS, CDR2 FNYEAQ. CDR3 amino acids: CASSSRKSGGHNEQFF. DNA of the CDR3: TGTGCCAGCAGCTCACGCAAAAGCGGGGGCCACAATGAGCAGTTCTTC.

This clonotype was found many times. The V gene is TRBV27, the J gene TRBJ1-1; 9 positions agree with TRBD1. J was trimmed by 1 base and V by 6 bases; bases with no gene match: 6. Looked up from germline, CDR1 is MNHEY and CDR2 is SMNVEV (reference sequence). This CDR3 comprises 15 residues. CDR3 sequence (DNA): TGTGCCAGCAGCGCACAGGGGGCTGGGAACACTGAAGCTTTCTTT. Its translation: CASSAQGAGNTEAFF.

This clonotype was observed many times. The CDR3 bases are TGTGCCAGCAGCTTAGAGGCAGGAACCAATCAGCCCCAGCATTTT. It yields the protein CASSLEAGTNQPQHF. The chain couples TRBV7-2 to TRBJ1-5; unclear D gene. CDR1 SGHTA and CDR2 FQGNSA come from the germline V gene. V lost 1 base and J 3 bases, leaving 10 bases between the germline ends. This CDR3 contains 15 residues.

The rearrangement links TRBV3-1 to TRBJ1-2; D might be TRBD1 (6 bases). CDR1 and CDR2 (germline): LGHDT, YNNKEL (reference sequence). V lost 0 bases and J 4 bases, leaving 12 bases between the germline ends. The CDR3 extends over 15 amino acids. The DNA of the CDR3 is TGTGCCAGCAGCCAAGATTTTTCGGGGGCCTATGGCTACACCTTC. This translates into CASSQDFSGAYGYTF.

This clonotype appeared many times. The chain carries TRBV4-3 and TRBJ2-3; weak D call: TRBD1 (6 bases). Trimming shortened V by 4 bases and J by 0 bases, and 8 bases separated the two germline ends. Germline CDR1 is LGHNA and CDR2 is YSLEER. This CDR3 is built from 14 residues. CDR3 DNA: TGCGCCAGCAGCCCGGACAGCAGCACAGATACGCAGTATTTT. It encodes CASSPDSSTDTQYF.

This clonotype showed up many times. The chain carries TRBV7-2 and TRBJ1-1; D gene ambiguous. Germline CDR1 is SGHTA and CDR2 is FQGNSA. The CDR3 covers 13 residues. V dropped 5 bases and J dropped 1 base, with 8 bases sitting between them. CDR3 bases: TGTGCCAGCAGCCCTTATAGGAACACTGAAGCTTTCTTT. Translation gives CASSPYRNTEAFF.

This rearrangement joins TRBV15 to TRBJ2-5; D is ambiguous. The CDR3 is 13 amino acids. Germline V gene sequence: CDR1 LNHNV, CDR2 YYDKDF (reference sequence). Deletions cut 4 bases from V and 5 bases from J, with 11 bases between. CDR3 nucleotide sequence: TGTGCCACCAGCATGAAGAGGCGGGAGACCCAGTACTTC. Translated, it gives CATSMKRRETQYF.

This clonotype was detected ten times or more. J is TRBJ2-5 and V is TRBV24-1, with TRBD1 identical over 8 bases. J was trimmed by 4 bases and V by 3 bases; bases with no gene match: 12. Per germline, CDR1 KGHDR and CDR2 SFDVKD. This CDR3 contains 17 residues. DNA of the CDR3: TGTGCCACCAGTGATCCCACCCCAGGGGGCTTAATAGAGACCCAGTACTTC. The encoded protein is CATSDPTPGGLIETQYF.

This clonotype was picked up many times. This sequence joins TRBV30 and TRBJ1-6; TRBD1 matches 7 bases. Germline loops: CDR1 GTSNPN, CDR2 SVGIG (reference sequence). The junction had 8 bases not matched to a gene; V was cut back by 4 bases and J by 8 bases. This CDR3 region has 14 residues. CDR3 nucleotide sequence: TGTGCCTGGAACATACAGGGGTCCTATTCACCCCTCCACTTT. This translates into CAWNIQGSYSPLHF.

This clonotype turned up a few times. The chain employs TRBV10-3 and TRBJ2-1; TRBD2 agrees at 7 bases. The length of the CDR3 is 13 residues. V lost 6 bases and J lost 8; bases outside the gene matches: 7. Germline V CDR1 and CDR2: ENHRY, SYGVKD. The CDR3 reads CAIRAQGGHEQFF. CDR3 nucleotide sequence: TGTGCCATCAGGGCCCAGGGAGGGCATGAGCAGTTCTTC.

This clonotype appeared many times. The genes are TRBV5-1 and TRBJ1-4; possible D gene TRBD1, 6 bases. V gave up 2 bases and J gave up 4 bases, with 12 bases separating them. Germline-derived CDR1 and CDR2 are SGHRS and YFSETQ. The CDR3 has 15 residues. The CDR3 is CASSLQGANNEKLFF. CDR3 in DNA: TGCGCCAGCAGCTTACAGGGTGCAAATAATGAAAAACTGTTTTTT.

The table lists this clonotype with a few counts. J is TRBJ2-2 and V is TRBV18, with D maybe TRBD1 (6 bases). The CDR3 spans 14 residues. Germline values: CDR1 KGHSH, CDR2 LQKENI. Between the trimmed V and J ends, which lost 3 bases and 4 bases, there was a span of 9 bases. The CDR3 loop reads CASSPGQFTGELFF. Here the CDR3 DNA reads TGTGCCAGCTCACCGGGACAATTCACCGGGGAGCTGTTTTTT.

There are a few counts of this clonotype. The rearrangement joins TRBV27 to TRBJ2-7; 9 nucleotides agree with TRBD2. V gave up 1 base and J gave up 0 bases; unmatched junction bases: 4. There are 16 residues in the CDR3. Germline V lookup: CDR1 MNHEY, CDR2 SMNVEV (reference sequence). DNA for the CDR3: TGTGCCAGCAGTTTATTGGTAGCGGGAGCCTCCTACGAGCAGTACTTC. As protein: CASSLLVAGASYEQYF.

The chain has TRBV5-4 and TRBJ2-1; TRBD2 aligns across 7 bases. Germline lookup yields CDR1 SGHNT and CDR2 YYREEE (reference sequence). The V segment lost 0 bases and the J segment 6 bases; nucleotides outside the gene matches: 6. The CDR3 loop spans 15 amino acids. The CDR3 loop is CASSLGLARANEQFF. The CDR3 nucleotides read TGTGCCAGCAGCTTGGGACTAGCAAGGGCCAATGAGCAGTTCTTC.

In regard to this clonotype: This may come from a read error, since a much larger clone is one base off. CDR3 sequence: CASSPEVLLTNQPQHF. The CDR3 DNA reads TGCGCCAGCAGCCCGGAGGTTTTACTTACAAATCAGCCCCAGCATTTT. This chain uses TRBV5-1 with TRBJ1-5, with D unresolved. V lost 4 bases to trimming and J lost 4 bases, with 18 bases between them. Germline V gene data show CDR1 as SGHRS and CDR2 as YFSETQ. CDR3 length: 16 residues.

This clonotype was recorded a few times. This sequence joins TRBV11-2 and TRBJ2-1; 7 nucleotides match TRBD2. The germline gives CDR1 SGHAT, CDR2 FQNNGV. After removal of 6 bases from V and 1 base from J, the junction contained 21 bases not matched to a gene. The CDR3 is 20 amino acids. The chain's CDR3 is CASRGFNRPDAGESYNEQFF. In DNA, the CDR3 is TGTGCCAGCAGGGGGTTTAACCGGCCTGACGCGGGGGAATCCTACAATGAGCAGTTCTTC.

This clonotype has at least ten counts. V gene TRBV4-3 combines with J gene TRBJ1-4; no firm D call. V lost 0 bases and J 5 bases, leaving 10 bases between the germline ends. Germline lookup yields CDR1 LGHNA and CDR2 YSLEER. This CDR3 has 15 residues. CDR3 protein: CASSQDRQMNEKLFF. CDR3 bases: TGCGCCAGCAGCCAAGATAGGCAGATGAATGAAAAACTGTTTTTT.

This clonotype was counted at least ten times. The chain combines TRBV18 with TRBJ1-6, with a possible D match to TRBD1 (5 bases). Germline V CDR1 and CDR2: KGHSH, LQKENI. There are 15 residues in the CDR3. Trimming left V 3 bases short and J 4 bases short, with 10 bases between. In nucleotides, the CDR3 is TGTGCCAGCTCACCTGGGGCACCGTATAATTCACCCCTCCACTTT. Protein sequence: CASSPGAPYNSPLHF.

This chain connects TRBV28 to TRBJ2-7; D remains unclear. CDR3 length equals 12 residues. Germline CDR1 reads MDHEN; CDR2 reads SYDVKM. V dropped 2 bases and J dropped 6 bases, with 8 bases sitting between them. The CDR3 sequence is CASSLRVSEQYF. The CDR3 DNA follows: TGTGCCAGCAGTTTAAGGGTGAGCGAGCAGTACTTC.

The sample holds a few counts of this clonotype. The V gene is TRBV27, the J gene TRBJ2-1; TRBD2 matches 13 bases. The germline CDR1 and CDR2 sequences are MNHEY and SMNVEV (reference sequence). Losses at the gene ends were 3 bases for V and 2 bases for J; bases not matched to a gene: 7. The CDR3 consists of 18 residues. Written as DNA, the CDR3 is TGTGCCAGCAGTTTTGTGGGACTAGCGGGGATTACCTACAATGAGCAGTTCTTC. Encoded protein: CASSFVGLAGITYNEQFF.

This clonotype has a count of ten or more. The chain couples TRBV4-3 to TRBJ1-2; possible D gene TRBD1, 5 bases. V lost 0 bases and J lost 8, with 13 bases in between. Germline CDR1 is LGHNA and CDR2 is YSLEER. The CDR3 consists of 14 residues. The CDR3 DNA reads as TGCGCCAGCAGCCAAGATCCGCAGGGCCGGGGCTACACCTTC. As protein: CASSQDPQGRGYTF.

This clonotype has at least ten counts. V gene TRBV19 combines with J gene TRBJ1-1; 12 bases agree with TRBD1. There are 19 residues in the CDR3. Germline values: CDR1 LNHDA, CDR2 SQIVND (reference sequence). Germline trimming cut 1 base from V and 0 bases from J; bases unmatched to any gene: 9. CDR3 in DNA: TGTGCCAGTAGTATAGTGGGGGACAGGGGGCTTAGCATGAACACTGAAGCTTTCTTT. Protein: CASSIVGDRGLSMNTEAFF.

This clonotype has more than one count but fewer than ten. This sequence joins TRBV20-1 and TRBJ1-1; no clear D gene. Germline V lookup: CDR1 DFQATT, CDR2 SNEGSKA (reference sequence). The CDR3 loop spans 17 amino acids. V was trimmed by 6 bases and J by 5 bases, leaving 28 bases between them. Here the CDR3 reads CSAAPFSGIIRQTEAFF. The CDR3 coding sequence is TGCAGTGCCGCGCCCTTTTCCGGGATTATCCGTCAAACTGAAGCTTTCTTT.

This clonotype was counted at least ten times. The V call is TRBV12-3 or TRBV12-4, the J call TRBJ2-5; a possible D gene is TRBD1 (5 bases). The CDR3 extends over 13 amino acids. V was clipped by 4 bases and J by 4 bases, with 10 bases between them. The CDR3 loop is CASSWGQGETQYF. As DNA, the CDR3 is TGTGCCAGCAGTTGGGGCCAGGGAGAGACCCAGTACTTC.

V and J are TRBV20-1 and TRBJ1-1; D gene uncertain. The germline V gene encodes CDR1 DFQATT and CDR2 SNEGSKA (reference sequence). The length of the CDR3 is 14 residues. Trimming cost V 6 bases and J 0 bases, with 14 bases left between them. For the CDR3, the DNA is TGCAGTGCCTCAACTGCTCTGGTGAACACTGAAGCTTTCTTT. It encodes CSASTALVNTEAFF.